This T cell receptor beta chain was sequenced during a study of cytomegalovirus exposure and HLA in healthy donors (dated by TCRdb to between 2016 and 2019). Regarding the research as a whole: An earlier analysis of approximately 550 of the donors reported roughly 270 Gb of sequence data and 120 million or so unique TCR beta sequences from about 200 million T cells. In a later genetic analysis, genome-wide SNP genotypes for about three fifths of the roughly 670 donors were used, and that subset was treated as a discovery cohort. To predict cytomegalovirus infection status, the study brought together high-throughput TCR immunosequencing, statistical association of individual TCRs with disease status, and machine learning. The study aimed to test whether cataloging public T cell receptors could reveal signatures of past pathogen exposure. Class I and class II HLA loci were covered by the typing at four-digit resolution. About 310 gigabases of sequencing data and 70 million to 85 million unique TCR sequences were included in an early release covering 550 to 650 HLA-typed donors. On average, roughly 240,000 unique TCR beta nucleotide sequences were sequenced per donor among several hundred genotyped donors of the cohort, with roughly 18% of those sequences being non-productive. Donor age, sex, ethnicity and CMV serostatus were compiled alongside the repertoire data. In an earlier analysis of several hundred of the donors, high-throughput TCR beta sequencing was used to judge whether each TCR beta V gene segment behaved as functional or pseudogenic. A later analysis re-analyzed previously published TCR beta repertoires from 666 donors and added high-resolution HLA genotyping to study TCR occurrence patterns. Of the approximately 400 genotyped donors, over 70% fell in the genetic ancestry cluster associated with self-reported Caucasian donors. The study used immunosequencing to profile the T cell repertoires of 666 subjects and linked those repertoires to cytomegalovirus serostatus. Every repertoire in the discovery cohort had been generated on one and the same sequencing platform. About five DR-DQ haplotypes were treated as single units for association and clustering because of strong linkage in the cohort. In the later analysis, no new phenotypic data were used to find candidate immune exposures; instead, reliance was placed on TCR beta sequences and their occurrence across donors. The number of donors typed differed by locus, with 629-630 for A, B, C, DRB1 and DQB1, about 500 for DQA1, 606 for DPA1, and 472 for DPB1. In addition to the first cohort of 500 to 850 subjects, a separate validation cohort of approximately 120 different subjects was used.

Remarks on this clone: Its antigen is unknown. Within one base of it there is no much larger clone, and no base qualities were kept.

The protocol used for the library was the immunoSEQ multiplex PCR assay. For the multiplex PCR, a mixture combining 60 forward primers for TCR Vbeta segments and 13 reverse primers for TCR Jbeta segments was used. Amplification of the CDR3 region of rearranged TCR beta genes was performed with a multiplex PCR assay on genomic DNA. On the Illumina HiSeq System, the amplified TCR beta libraries were sequenced as 87-base-pair reads. Per the authors' processing: A later analysis counted about 80 million unique TCR beta chains across the 700 or so repertoires, and around 9.9 million of these chains were shared by at least two donors. To remove PCR and sequencing errors, raw reads were error-corrected and collapsed into unique sequences using a nearest-neighbor algorithm that merged closely related sequences. V, D and J gene segments were assigned by aligning CDR3 sequences to IMGT reference sequences. For a sequence to be retained, a match of at least six nucleotides to both a V gene segment and a J gene segment was required. A rearrangement counted as productive if the CDR3 had no stop codons and remained in frame with V and J, and every other rearrangement counted as non-productive. CDR3 was defined according to IMGT convention as the region running from the second conserved V-encoded cysteine to the conserved J-encoded phenylalanine. The earlier analysis of some 540 of the donors excluded any sequence lacking an unambiguous match to a single V gene segment. An earlier analysis of around 600 of the donors classified V segments as functional when productive rearrangements were above 56.7% and as segregating when the standard deviation between donors was above 5%. A statistical classification framework was built for diagnosing cytomegalovirus status from the catalog of TCR beta chain sequences. A later analysis assigned V and J genes by comparing TCR nucleotide sequences with IMGT/GENE-DB human TR gene sequences. In a later analysis, CDR3 sequences and most-parsimonious VDJ recombination scenarios were assigned using the TCRdist pipeline. In a later analysis, each TCR beta chain was defined by its CDR3 amino acid sequence together with its V-gene family, and reads without a unique V-gene family were excluded. A later analysis removed 592 highly shared, low-generation-probability nucleotide sequences to deal with suspected cross-contamination and a sequencing artifact. For each public chain, a later analysis derived a clonal expansion index from normalized ranks of inferred template counts within each repertoire. In a later analysis, generation probabilities were computed using a VDJ recombination model fitted to out-of-frame rearrangements, and the results were checked against IGoR. A later analysis scored TCR-TCR, TCR-HLA and TCR-CMV co-occurrence with hypergeometric tests, applying a repertoire-size bias correction to TCR pairs. False discovery rates were estimated in a later analysis by permuting HLA or CMV assignments 20 times. A later analysis grouped co-occurring TCRs with DBSCAN, adding TCRdist sequence similarity when clustering within HLA-allele-positive subsets. Repertoires with fewer than 30,000 or more than 120,000 public chains were left out of co-occurrence clustering, as were four to six repertoires with anomalous nucleotide sharing. TCRdb re-hosts the immuneACCESS table, in-frame sequences only. Its copies lack some clones; in the studies checked, an unresolved V gene accounts for under half of them, and the cause for the rest is not known. Clone size and V and J calls were adopted from that table, with D and trimming inferred from the DNA. The sample profile shows tens of thousands of clones; roughly 80% of them were found once. The top ten constitute approximately 1.4% of the sample.

General conclusions and limits of the study: A later genetic analysis reported fewer N-insertions in productive TCRs among donors in an Asian-associated ancestry cluster than the approximately 700-donor mean. According to the authors, the approach could potentially be generalized to other disease states and immunological phenotypes. A total of roughly 160 TCR beta chains were listed by the study as associated with cytomegalovirus. When HLA alleles, especially DR and DQ, strongly co-occurred, TCR associations were difficult to assign to individual alleles. Immune exposure information for the cohort was limited to CMV serostatus. Compared with equally common non-associated chains, HLA-associated TCR beta chains in a later analysis were more clonally expanded and had lower generation probabilities. Presence/absence analyses assumed roughly uniform sequencing depth across donors, an assumption that may not hold. Linkage disequilibrium might explain the correlated functional status among segregating V segments, but an unknown experimental factor could not be ruled out. The classifier was reported to diagnose cytomegalovirus status with high specificity and sensitivity in both the original cohort and the validation cohort. HLA typing was unavailable for some donors at each locus, so association tests used only the typed subset. A later analysis found that most CMV-associated TCR beta chains appeared HLA-restricted, with HLA associations seemingly driven largely by CMV exposure. A further reported finding was that TCR beta sequences accurately predicted the HLA-A and HLA-B alleles for most subjects in the first cohort. Specific HLA alleles were associated with 16,951 TCR beta sequences at a false discovery rate of 0.05 in a later analysis. A cluster of highly shared sequence variants was judged likely to be a technical artifact of the sequencing pipeline. The cohort was sequenced for TCR beta chains only, and without alpha or paired-chain data the features that could be detected were limited. Because counts were too low, some 17 rarely observed V segments, including chromosome 9 orphons, were excluded from the earlier analysis of roughly 580 of the donors. In a later analysis, several top co-occurrence clusters were reported to appear linked to parvovirus B19, influenza, CMV and Epstein-Barr virus. Most TCR sequences were observed very rarely across donors, whereas some public TCRs were present in many individuals. Some IMGT-functional V segments, including TRBV6-2 and TRBV6-3, could not be distinguished by the 87-base-pair reads and were therefore excluded. In a later analysis, TCR association rates were found to vary across HLA loci, with the most associated TCRs seen for DRB1 alleles and the fewest for HLA-C alleles. In a later genetic analysis, a missense DCLRE1C variant was associated with V-gene and J-gene trimming of TCR beta chains, and the association was replicated in an independent cohort. An earlier analysis of approximately 540 of the donors showed that most TCR beta V segments appeared in productive rearrangements either about 87% or about 30% of the time, which broadly matched IMGT annotations. A few of the identified cytomegalovirus-associated TCR beta chains were confirmed in vitro to be specific for cytomegalovirus antigens.

From a lookup of the germline V gene, CDR1 and CDR2 are ENHRY and SYGVKD. The CDR3 contains 17 residues, cysteine and phenylalanine counted. Only the CDR3 region is kept as DNA, spanning 51 bases read in frame from base 1. Trimmed from V: 0 bases; trimmed from J: 6 bases; junction bases lacking a gene match: 9. The cohort comprised some 680 healthy bone marrow donors. At the time of sampling, all cohort members were nominally healthy, though unrecorded immune exposures were likely present. The donor was CMV seronegative and belonged to the group of 350 to 400 seronegative cohort members. Every donor gave a peripheral blood sample, and the peripheral blood mononuclear cells from that sample were used for TCR beta sequencing. Genomic DNA was extracted from the blood cell samples with the Qiagen DNeasy Blood Extraction Kit.

This clonotype originated in a male donor in good health and CMV-seronegative. The V gene is TRBV10-3 and the J gene is TRBJ2-2, and 8 junctional nucleotides match TRBD2. The sequenced sample was PBMCs. In nucleotides, the sequence is TGTGCCATCAGTGAGTCGATAAGCGGGAGAACGGCCGGGGAGCTGTTTTTT. Translated, this is CAISESISGRTAGELFF.